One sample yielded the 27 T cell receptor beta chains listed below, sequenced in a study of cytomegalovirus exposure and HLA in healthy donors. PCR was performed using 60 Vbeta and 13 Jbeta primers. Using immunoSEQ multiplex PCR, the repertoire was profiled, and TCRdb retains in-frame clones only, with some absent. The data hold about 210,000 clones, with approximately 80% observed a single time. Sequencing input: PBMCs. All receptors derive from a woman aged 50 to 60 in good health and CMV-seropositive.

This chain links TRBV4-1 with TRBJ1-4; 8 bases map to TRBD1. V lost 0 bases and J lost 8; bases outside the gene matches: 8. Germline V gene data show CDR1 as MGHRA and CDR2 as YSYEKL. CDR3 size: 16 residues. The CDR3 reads CASSQEMQGAWEKLFF. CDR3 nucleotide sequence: TGCGCCAGCAGCCAAGAGATGCAGGGGGCATGGGAAAAACTGTTTTTT.

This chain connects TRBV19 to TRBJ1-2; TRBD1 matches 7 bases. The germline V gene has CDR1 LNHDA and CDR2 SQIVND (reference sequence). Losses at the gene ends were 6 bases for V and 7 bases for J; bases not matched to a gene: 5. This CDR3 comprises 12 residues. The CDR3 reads CASRDRVGGYTF. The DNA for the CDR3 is TGTGCCAGTAGAGACAGGGTTGGTGGCTACACCTTC. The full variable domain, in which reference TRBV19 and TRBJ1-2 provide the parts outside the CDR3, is DGGITQSPKYLFRKEGQNVTLSCEQNLNHDAMYWYRQDPGQGLRLIYYSQIVNDFQKGDIAEGYSVSREKKESFPLTVTSAQKNPTAFYLCASRDRVGGYTFGSGTRLTVV.

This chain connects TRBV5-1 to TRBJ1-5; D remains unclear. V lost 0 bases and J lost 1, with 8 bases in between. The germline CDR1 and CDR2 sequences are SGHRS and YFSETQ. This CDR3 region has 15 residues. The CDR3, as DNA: TGCGCCAGCAGCTTGGCCGGAGGGAGCAATCAGCCCCAGCATTTT. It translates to CASSLAGGSNQPQHF.

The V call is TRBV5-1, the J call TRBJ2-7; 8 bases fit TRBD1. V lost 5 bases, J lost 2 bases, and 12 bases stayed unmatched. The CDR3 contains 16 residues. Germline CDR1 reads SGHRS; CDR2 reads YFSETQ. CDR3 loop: CASRFLAGQGAYEQYF. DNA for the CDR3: TGCGCCAGCAGGTTCCTCGCCGGACAGGGTGCCTACGAGCAGTACTTC.

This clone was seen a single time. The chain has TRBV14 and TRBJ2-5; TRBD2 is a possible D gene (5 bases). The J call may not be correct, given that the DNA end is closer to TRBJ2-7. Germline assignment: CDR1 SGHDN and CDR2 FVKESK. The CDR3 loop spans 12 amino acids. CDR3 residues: CASSQGAGEQYF. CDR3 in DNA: TGTGCCAGCAGCCAAGGGGCGGGCGAGCAGTACTTC.

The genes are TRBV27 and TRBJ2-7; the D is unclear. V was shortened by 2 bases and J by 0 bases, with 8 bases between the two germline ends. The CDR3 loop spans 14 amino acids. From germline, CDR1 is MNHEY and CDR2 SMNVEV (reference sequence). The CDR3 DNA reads TGTGCCAGCAGTTTAGTGCGAGGCTCCTACGAGCAGTACTTC. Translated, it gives CASSLVRGSYEQYF.

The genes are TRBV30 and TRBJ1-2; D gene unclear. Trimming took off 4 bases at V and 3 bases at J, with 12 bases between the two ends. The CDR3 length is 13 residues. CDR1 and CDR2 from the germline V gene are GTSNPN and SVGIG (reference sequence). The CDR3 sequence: CAWKEGNDYGYTF. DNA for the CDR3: TGTGCCTGGAAAGAGGGTAACGACTATGGCTACACCTTC.

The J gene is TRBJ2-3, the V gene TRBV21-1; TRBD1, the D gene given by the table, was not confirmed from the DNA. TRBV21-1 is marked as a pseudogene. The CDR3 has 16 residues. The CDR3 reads CASSSNRSFSTDTQYF. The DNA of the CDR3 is TGTGCCAGCAGCTCGAACAGGAGCTTTAGCACAGATACGCAGTATTTT.

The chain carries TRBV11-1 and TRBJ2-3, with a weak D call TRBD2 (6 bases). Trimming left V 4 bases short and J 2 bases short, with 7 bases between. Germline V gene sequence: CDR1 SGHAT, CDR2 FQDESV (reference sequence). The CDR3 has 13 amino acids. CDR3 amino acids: CASSSRDTDTQYF. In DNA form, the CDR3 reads TGTGCCAGCAGCTCGCGGGACACAGATACGCAGTATTTT.

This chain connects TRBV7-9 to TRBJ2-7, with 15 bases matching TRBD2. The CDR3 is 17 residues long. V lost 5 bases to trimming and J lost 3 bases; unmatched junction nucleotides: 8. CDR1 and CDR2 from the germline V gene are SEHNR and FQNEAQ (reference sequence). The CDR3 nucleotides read TGTGCCAGCAGCGGTGGGACTAGCGGGGGGAAACACTACGAGCAGTACTTC. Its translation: CASSGGTSGGKHYEQYF.

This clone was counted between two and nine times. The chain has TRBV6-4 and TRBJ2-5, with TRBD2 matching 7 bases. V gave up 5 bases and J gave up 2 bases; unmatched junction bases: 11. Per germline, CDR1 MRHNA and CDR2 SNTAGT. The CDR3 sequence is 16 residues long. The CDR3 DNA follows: TGTGCCAGCAGTTACTTCCTGGCGGGGGTACAAGAGACCCAGTACTTC. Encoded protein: CASSYFLAGVQETQYF.

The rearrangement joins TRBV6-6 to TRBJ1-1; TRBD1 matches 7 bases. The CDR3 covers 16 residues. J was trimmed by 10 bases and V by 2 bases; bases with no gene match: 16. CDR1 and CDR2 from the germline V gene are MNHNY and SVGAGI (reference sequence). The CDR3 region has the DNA TGTGCCAGCAGTTACGGGGGAACAGGGGACCCCGGGGGAGCTTTCTTT. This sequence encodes CASSYGGTGDPGGAFF.

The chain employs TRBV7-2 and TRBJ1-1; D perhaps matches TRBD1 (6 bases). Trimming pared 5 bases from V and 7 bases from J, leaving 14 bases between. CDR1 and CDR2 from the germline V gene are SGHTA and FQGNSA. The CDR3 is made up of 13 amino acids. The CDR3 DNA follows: TGTGCCAGCAGCATCAACAGGGATTATGAAGCTTTCTTT. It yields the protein CASSINRDYEAFF.

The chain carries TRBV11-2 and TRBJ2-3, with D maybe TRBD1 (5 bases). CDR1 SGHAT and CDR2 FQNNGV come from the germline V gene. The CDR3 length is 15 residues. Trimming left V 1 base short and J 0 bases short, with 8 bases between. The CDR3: CASSLASGSTDTQYF. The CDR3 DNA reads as TGTGCCAGCAGCTTAGCCTCAGGGAGCACAGATACGCAGTATTTT.

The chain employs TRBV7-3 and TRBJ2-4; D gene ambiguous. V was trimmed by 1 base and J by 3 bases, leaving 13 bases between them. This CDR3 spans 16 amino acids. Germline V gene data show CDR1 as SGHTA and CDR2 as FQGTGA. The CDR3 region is CASSLNPGTSKNIQYF. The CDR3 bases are TGTGCCAGCAGCTTAAACCCAGGCACGAGCAAAAACATTCAGTACTTC.

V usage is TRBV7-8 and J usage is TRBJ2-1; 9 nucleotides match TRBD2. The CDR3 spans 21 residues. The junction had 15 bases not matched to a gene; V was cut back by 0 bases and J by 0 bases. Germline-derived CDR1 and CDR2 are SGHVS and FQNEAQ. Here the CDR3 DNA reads TGTGCCAGCAGCTTAGCGAGATCTTGGTTAGCGGGGGAAAGCTCCTACAATGAGCAGTTCTTC. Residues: CASSLARSWLAGESSYNEQFF.

The CDR3 DNA follows: TGTGCCAGCAGTCCATACAGGGTAAACACTGAAGCTTTCTTT. The encoded protein is CASSPYRVNTEAFF. This rearrangement joins TRBV25-1 to TRBJ1-1; tentatively, D is TRBD1 (6 bases). V shed 5 bases and J shed 2 bases, with 12 bases lying between them. Germline assignment: CDR1 MGHDK and CDR2 SYGVNS. The CDR3 contains 14 residues.

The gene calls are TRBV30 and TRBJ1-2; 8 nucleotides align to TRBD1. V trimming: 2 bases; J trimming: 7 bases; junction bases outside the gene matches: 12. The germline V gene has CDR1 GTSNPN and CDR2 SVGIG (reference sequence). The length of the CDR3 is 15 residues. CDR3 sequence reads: CAWSPAHAGGFGYTF. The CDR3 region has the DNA TGTGCCTGGAGTCCCGCCCATGCAGGGGGCTTTGGCTACACCTTC.

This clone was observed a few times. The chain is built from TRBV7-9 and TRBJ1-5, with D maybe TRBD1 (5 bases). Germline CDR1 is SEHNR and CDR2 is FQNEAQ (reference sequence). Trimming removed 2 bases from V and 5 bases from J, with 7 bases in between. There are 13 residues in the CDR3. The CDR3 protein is CASSLQGHQPQHF. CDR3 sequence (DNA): TGTGCCAGCAGCTTACAGGGCCATCAGCCCCAGCATTTT. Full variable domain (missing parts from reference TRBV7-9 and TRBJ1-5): DTGVSQNPRHKITKRGQNVTFRCDPISEHNRLYWYRQTLGQGPEFLTYFQNEAQLEKSRLLSDRFSAERPKGSFSTLEIQRTEQGDSAMYLCASSLQGHQPQHFGDGTRLSIL.

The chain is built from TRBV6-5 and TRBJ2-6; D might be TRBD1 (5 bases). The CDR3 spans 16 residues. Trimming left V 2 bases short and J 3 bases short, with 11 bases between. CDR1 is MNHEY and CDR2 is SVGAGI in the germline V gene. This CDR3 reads CASSYRTTYGANVLTF. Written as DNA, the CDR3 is TGTGCCAGCAGTTACCGGACAACCTATGGGGCCAACGTCCTGACTTTC.

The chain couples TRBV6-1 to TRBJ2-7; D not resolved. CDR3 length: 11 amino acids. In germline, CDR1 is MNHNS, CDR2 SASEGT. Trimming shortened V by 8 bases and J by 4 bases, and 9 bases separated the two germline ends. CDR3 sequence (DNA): TGTGCCAGCGGGCAGCTGTACGAGCAGTACTTC. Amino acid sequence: CASGQLYEQYF.

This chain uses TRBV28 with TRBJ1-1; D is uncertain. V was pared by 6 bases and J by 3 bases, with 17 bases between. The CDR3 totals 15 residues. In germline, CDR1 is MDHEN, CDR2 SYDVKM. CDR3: CASRSYSGRDTEAFF. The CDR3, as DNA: TGTGCCAGCAGGTCATACAGCGGGCGAGACACTGAAGCTTTCTTT.

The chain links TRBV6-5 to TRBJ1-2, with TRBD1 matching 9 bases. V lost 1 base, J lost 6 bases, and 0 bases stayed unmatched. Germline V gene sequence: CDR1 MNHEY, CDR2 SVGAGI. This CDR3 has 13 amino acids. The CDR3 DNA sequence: TGTGCCAGCAGTTACTACAGGGGGCATGGCTACACCTTC. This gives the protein CASSYYRGHGYTF.

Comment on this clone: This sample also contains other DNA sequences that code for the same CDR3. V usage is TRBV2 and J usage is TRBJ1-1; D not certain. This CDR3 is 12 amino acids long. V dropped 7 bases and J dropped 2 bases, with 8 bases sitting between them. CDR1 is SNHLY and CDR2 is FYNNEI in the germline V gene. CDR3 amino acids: CASTHSNTEAFF. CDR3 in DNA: TGTGCCAGCACACATTCAAACACTGAAGCTTTCTTT.

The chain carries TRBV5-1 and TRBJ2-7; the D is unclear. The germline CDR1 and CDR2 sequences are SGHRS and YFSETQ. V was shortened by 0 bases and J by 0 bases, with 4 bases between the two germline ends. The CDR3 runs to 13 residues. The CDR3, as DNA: TGCGCCAGCAGCTTGGATATCTCCTACGAGCAGTACTTC. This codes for CASSLDISYEQYF.

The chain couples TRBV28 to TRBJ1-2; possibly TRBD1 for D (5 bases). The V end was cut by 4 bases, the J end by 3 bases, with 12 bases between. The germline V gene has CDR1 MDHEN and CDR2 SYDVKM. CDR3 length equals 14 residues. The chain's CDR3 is CASSSFGGDYGYTF. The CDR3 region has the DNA TGTGCCAGCAGTTCGTTCGGAGGGGACTATGGCTACACCTTC.

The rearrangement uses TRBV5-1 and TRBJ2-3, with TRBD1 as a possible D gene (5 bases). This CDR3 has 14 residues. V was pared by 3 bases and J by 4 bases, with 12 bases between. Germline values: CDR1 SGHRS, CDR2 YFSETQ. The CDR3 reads CASSSQGSADTQYF. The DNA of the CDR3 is TGCGCCAGCAGCTCCCAGGGTTCCGCAGATACGCAGTATTTT.